What follows is one T cell receptor (beta chain) and its context. Its specificity is unknown. This sample was included in a study of OX40 agonist ivuxolimab in advanced cancers. Study background: Patients in dose escalation had liver, melanoma, kidney or head and neck cancers.

TCRdb keeps only in-frame clones here, not all; method: immunoSEQ multiplex PCR. The sample lists 10,000 to 15,000 clones, around 76% occurring once. The study, taken as a whole, reports: There were, on average, more expanded clones in CD8+ T cells than in CD4+.

Germline CDR1 MNHEY, CDR2 SMNVEV (reference sequence). V was trimmed by 0 bases and J by 8 bases, leaving 13 bases between them. The CDR3 extends over 15 amino acids. Sequenced material: CD4+ or CD8+ T cells sorted from blood, taken in a trial of the OX40 agonist ivuxolimab. This TCR derives from an adult with an advanced solid tumor such as melanoma, head and neck, liver or kidney cancer. The chain employs TRBV27 and TRBJ1-4; no reliable D call. CDR3 coding DNA: TGTGCCAGCAGTTTATCTTGGGGAGGTGGAGAAAAACTGTTTTTT. It is translated as CASSLSWGGGEKLFF.